Listed below are T cell receptor beta chains from one sample, sequenced in a study of cytomegalovirus exposure and HLA in healthy donors. The protocol was immunoSEQ multiplex PCR, while the TCRdb copy is restricted to in-frame clones and leaves out a portion. Here the sample spans more than 130,000 clones, 73% being singletons. Sequenced sample: PBMCs. The receptors were sampled from a human donor in good health. The conserved cysteine and the conserved F or W are not part of the CDR3 here.

j_call: TRBJ2-2; v_call: TRBV5-1; cdr3_aa: ASSTDNANTGELF
j_call: TRBJ2-3; v_call: TRBV7-9; cdr3_aa: ASSLGLGGVGADTQY
j_call: TRBJ2-6; v_call: TRBV6-4; cdr3_aa: ASSDSGGGSGANVLT
j_call: TRBJ2-1; v_call: TRBV15; cdr3_aa: ATSRDRSDSGGWPYNEQF
j_call: TRBJ2-7; v_call: TRBV27; cdr3_aa: ASSLWDRASHEQY
j_call: TRBJ1-3; v_call: TRBV5-1; cdr3_aa: ASSLDRAGNTIY
j_call: TRBJ2-7; v_call: TRBV28; cdr3_aa: ASSPPSGTGGYEQY
j_call: TRBJ1-5; v_call: TRBV27; cdr3_aa: ASSVAVNQPQH
j_call: TRBJ1-2; v_call: TRBV6-1; cdr3_aa: ASDRVEVNYGYP
j_call: TRBJ2-7; v_call: TRBV11-2; cdr3_aa: ASSPGTSSYEQY
j_call: TRBJ1-2; v_call: TRBV29-1; cdr3_aa: SVADREIYGYT
j_call: TRBJ2-1; v_call: TRBV11-2; cdr3_aa: ASSLLDGYNEQF
j_call: TRBJ2-2; v_call: TRBV5-4; cdr3_aa: ASSLMSGELF
j_call: TRBJ1-4; v_call: TRBV5-1; cdr3_aa: ASSLEGTGAEKLF
j_call: TRBJ2-7; v_call: TRBV5-1; cdr3_aa: ASSWTLAGGAYEQY
j_call: TRBJ1-1; v_call: TRBV5-1; cdr3_aa: ASTEVSGNTEAF
j_call: TRBJ2-2; v_call: TRBV19; cdr3_aa: ASSIYPSGIPTGELF
j_call: TRBJ2-2; v_call: TRBV29-1; cdr3_aa: SVEGQGFRGELF
j_call: TRBJ2-1; v_call: TRBV11-3; cdr3_aa: ASSLTGNNEQF
j_call: TRBJ2-5; v_call: TRBV5-4; cdr3_aa: ASSPVPKQETQY
j_call: TRBJ2-7; v_call: TRBV11-3; cdr3_aa: ASSLARDIEQY
j_call: TRBJ2-7; v_call: TRBV5-6; cdr3_aa: ASSPGRAYEQY
j_call: TRBJ1-5; v_call: TRBV6-1; cdr3_aa: ASSVRGARNQPQH
j_call: TRBJ2-1; v_call: TRBV6-1; cdr3_aa: ASSESTGGTHNEQF
j_call: TRBJ1-2; v_call: TRBV29-1; cdr3_aa: SVVPGQEPRYGYT
j_call: TRBJ2-6; v_call: TRBV7-9; cdr3_aa: ASSYNFSLRHSGANVLT
j_call: TRBJ1-6; v_call: TRBV9; cdr3_aa: ASSVGQTGVSPLH
j_call: TRBJ2-7; v_call: TRBV2; cdr3_aa: ASRTSGLYEQY
j_call: TRBJ2-1; v_call: TRBV4-2; cdr3_aa: ASSQEAGDNEQF
j_call: TRBJ2-3; v_call: TRBV7-9; cdr3_aa: ASSLVALGSTDTQY
j_call: TRBJ2-3; v_call: TRBV5-4; cdr3_aa: AGRDSSTDTQY
j_call: TRBJ1-3; v_call: TRBV23-1; cdr3_aa: ASRPFSGISSGNTIY